The rows below give T cell receptor beta chains drawn from one sample of a study of T cell responses to AZD1222 COVID-19 vaccine. TCRdb keeps only in-frame clones here, not all; method: immunoSEQ multiplex PCR. This sample has some 100,000 clones, with 80% to 95% found just once. Sequenced here: peripheral blood, sampled on day 0 of AZD1222 vaccination. Receptors were obtained from an adult in good health. Each CDR3 is given with its conserved first and last residue. D genes are given only for firm matches. For some rows the clone size is stated as once, few or many, or as a class when expanded; others skip it.

j_call clone_size d_call cdr3_length v_call cdr3_nt cdr3_aa
TRBJ2-1 . . 15 TRBV5-8 TGTGCCAGCAGTAAAGAGGGACCCCCAGGCAATGAGCAGTTCTTC CASSKEGPPGNEQFF
TRBJ2-3 . TRBD2 18 TRBV5-4 TGTGCCAGCAGCTTGGCCCCTAGCGGGGGGGCACTGTCGGATACGCAGTATTTT CASSLAPSGGALSDTQYF
TRBJ2-2 . . 12 TRBV6-5 TGTACCTCTAGAGGGAACACCGGGGAGCTGTTTTTT CTSRGNTGELFF
TRBJ2-5 . . 13 TRBV30 TGTGCCTCCACCCGGACAGAAAGGGAGACCCAGTACTTC CASTRTERETQYF
TRBJ2-7 . . 13 TRBV7-8 TGTGCCAGCAGTGGGGGTACAGGGCACGAGCAGTACTTC CASSGGTGHEQYF
TRBJ2-3 . . 16 TRBV6-1 TGTGCCAGCAGTGGACGGACAGCAACTAGCACAGATACGCAGTATTTT CASSGRTATSTDTQYF
TRBJ1-2 . TRBD1 14 TRBV6-2/TRBV6-3 TGTGCCAGCAGTTCCGGGACAGGGGCTTATGGCTACACCTTC CASSSGTGAYGYTF
TRBJ1-2 once . 15 TRBV30 TGTGCCTGGAGTGTACTAATCGGGGGGCGGGGTGGCTACACCTTC CAWSVLIGGRGGYTF
TRBJ2-7 . . 13 TRBV27 TGTGCCAGCCGACCGGGCCTTCCCTACGAGCAGTACTTC CASRPGLPYEQYF
TRBJ2-5 . . 16 TRBV24-1 TGTGCCACCAGTGATTTCGACCGGACATTTCAAGAGACCCAGTACTTC CATSDFDRTFQETQYF
TRBJ1-1 once TRBD1 14 TRBV15 TGTGCCACCAGCAGAGATCCGGGACAGGGTGAAGCTTTCTTT CATSRDPGQGEAFF
TRBJ2-2 . . 15 TRBV11-1 TGTGCCAGCAGCCGGACCGGGACCCGAACCGGGGAGCTGTTTTTT CASSRTGTRTGELFF
TRBJ1-2 . . 14 TRBV6-2/TRBV6-3 TGTGCCAGCAGTTACTCGGGGAGTAACTATGGCTACACCTTC CASSYSGSNYGYTF
TRBJ2-1 . TRBD2 18 TRBV5-1 TGCGCCAGCAGCTTGGGAGCGGGGGGATCTACCTCCTACAATGAGCAGTTCTTC CASSLGAGGSTSYNEQFF
TRBJ2-1 . . 14 TRBV7-3 TGTGCCAGCAGCTTTAGCGCGGGTGTCGATGAGCAGTTCTTC CASSFSAGVDEQFF
TRBJ1-2 . TRBD1 17 TRBV15 TGTGCCACCAGCAGAGATCTGGGGGACAGGGGGCGAGACGGCTACACCTTC CATSRDLGDRGRDGYTF
TRBJ1-1 . . 15 TRBV21-1 TGTGCCAGCAGCACACCGGGACAGGGGCTTCACGAAGCTTTCTTT CASSTPGQGLHEAFF
TRBJ1-5 . . 15 TRBV4-1 TGCGCCAGCAGCCTCCGATTGGAGGGCAATCAGCCCCAGCATTTT CASSLRLEGNQPQHF
TRBJ1-2 . TRBD1 14 TRBV7-2 TGTGCCAGCAGCGAGTACAGGGGTTCTGAAGGCTACACCTTC CASSEYRGSEGYTF
TRBJ1-1 . TRBD1 15 TRBV18 TGTGCCAGCTCACAGGGACAGGGGGCTGGCACTGAAGCTTTCTTT CASSQGQGAGTEAFF
TRBJ1-5 . . 16 TRBV28 TGTGCCAGCAGTTTACTCTCAGGGGATCGGATGCGGCCCCAGCATTTT CASSLLSGDRMRPQHF
TRBJ2-2 . . 15 TRBV28 TGTGCCAGCAAACCTTTCGGGGCTAACACCGGGGAGCTGTTTTTT CASKPFGANTGELFF
TRBJ1-2 . TRBD1 16 TRBV7-3 TGTGCCAGCAGCTTAACGTTGGGACAGGGGAACTATGGCTACACCTTC CASSLTLGQGNYGYTF
TRBJ2-7 . . 15 TRBV7-3 TGTGCCAGCAGCCTTAGAGGGACGCCCGAAAGCGAGCAGTACTTC CASSLRGTPESEQYF
TRBJ2-7 few . 15 TRBV6-5 TGTGCCAGCAGTTACTCGATGGGCAGCCCCTACGAGCAGTACTTC CASSYSMGSPYEQYF
TRBJ1-5 . . 15 TRBV6-5 TGTGCCAGCAGGCCTAGGGGGGTGCGCAATCAGCCCCAGCATTTT CASRPRGVRNQPQHF
TRBJ2-5 . . 13 TRBV19 TGTGCCAGTAGTATAGGGACACAAGAGACCCAGTACTTC CASSIGTQETQYF
TRBJ1-3 . . 15 TRBV19 TGTGCCAGTAGTATTGGGGTCGGCTCTGGAAACACCATATATTTT CASSIGVGSGNTIYF
TRBJ2-3 . . 13 TRBV4-1 TGCGCCAGCAGCCAAGGACTCAGAGATACGCAGTATTTT CASSQGLRDTQYF
TRBJ2-5 . TRBD2 18 TRBV5-5 TGTGCCAGCAGCTTGGCCGGACTAGCGGGGGGAGGGCAAGAGACCCAGTACTTC CASSLAGLAGGGQETQYF
TRBJ1-5 . . 14 TRBV28 TGTGCCAGCAGTCCCCCAGCCAGCCAAGGGCCCCAGCATTTT CASSPPASQGPQHF
TRBJ2-1 . . 13 TRBV7-2 TGTGCCAGCAGCTACAGGTTAAGCAATGAGCAGTTCTTC CASSYRLSNEQFF
TRBJ2-1 . TRBD1 19 TRBV5-1 TGCGCCAGCAGAAAAGGGGGCGCACAGGGGGCGAAGAGTTACAATGAGCAGTTCTTC CASRKGGAQGAKSYNEQFF
TRBJ1-1 . . 14 TRBV6-2/TRBV6-3 TGTGCCAGCAGTATAACGCTGGGGGGCACTGAAGCTTTCTTT CASSITLGGTEAFF
TRBJ1-1 . . 15 TRBV5-5 TGTGCCAGCAGCTTGGGGGCGGTCGTGAACACTGAAGCTTTCTTT CASSLGAVVNTEAFF
TRBJ2-7 . TRBD1 15 TRBV10-3 TGTGCCATCAGTGAGGGGACAGGGGGATCCTACGAGCAGTACTTC CAISEGTGGSYEQYF
TRBJ1-1 few . 16 TRBV19 TGTGCCAGTAGGCACCGGGACGGGAGATTGAACACTGAAGCTTTCTTT CASRHRDGRLNTEAFF
TRBJ1-1 few . 13 TRBV11-3 TGTGCCAGCAGTCAAGGCGGGGACACTGAAGCTTTCTTT CASSQGGDTEAFF
TRBJ1-2 once TRBD1 15 TRBV9 TGTGCCAGCAGCGTCGGACAGGGGATTTCCTATGGCTACACCTTC CASSVGQGISYGYTF
TRBJ1-5 . TRBD1 17 TRBV6-6 TGTGCCACCAGACGACAGGGGTCAAACTTTAGCAATCAGCCCCAGCATTTT CATRRQGSNFSNQPQHF
TRBJ2-2 . . 16 TRBV19 TGTGCCAGTAGTGTCGAAATCCTTGGGAACACCGGGGAGCTGTTTTTT CASSVEILGNTGELFF
TRBJ2-3 . TRBD1 16 TRBV19 TGTGCCAGTAGTATAGGGACAGGGGGCGGCACAGATACGCAGTATTTT CASSIGTGGGTDTQYF
TRBJ2-1 . TRBD1 15 TRBV7-2 TGTGCCAGCAGCCGCGGGACAGGGGGTTACAATGAGCAGTTCTTC CASSRGTGGYNEQFF
TRBJ1-1 . . 12 TRBV24-1 TGTGCCACCAGTGATTTCGCAGGGCGCGCTTTCTTT CATSDFAGRAFF
TRBJ1-2 . . 16 TRBV3-1/TRBV3-2 TGTGCCAGCAGCCAAGAATCTATCGGAATAGGGTATGGCTACACCTTC CASSQESIGIGYGYTF
TRBJ2-7 . . 14 TRBV5-4 TGTGCCAGCAGCTTGGCTGGGGCTTTGAACGAGCAGTACTTC CASSLAGALNEQYF
TRBJ2-7 . TRBD1 14 TRBV19 TGTGCCAGTACCCCAGGGGGCGTCTCCTACGAGCAGTACTTC CASTPGGVSYEQYF
TRBJ2-5 . . 16 TRBV19 TGTGCCAGTAGTATAGGGGCGGGGGCTGACCAAGAGACCCAGTACTTC CASSIGAGADQETQYF
TRBJ2-1 . . 15 TRBV7-9 TGTGCCAGCAGCCCACCATTTCGCCAGGGCAATGAGCAGTTCTTC CASSPPFRQGNEQFF
TRBJ2-5 . TRBD2 14 TRBV7-7 TGTGCCAGCAGCCCAGTCGGGGGGAGAGAGACCCAGTACTTC CASSPVGGRETQYF
TRBJ1-5 . . 16 TRBV21-1 TGTGCCAGCAGCAAACTGACCCCCTATAGCAATCAGCCCCAGCATTTT CASSKLTPYSNQPQHF
TRBJ2-2 . . 13 TRBV19 TGTGCCAGTAGTATAGGGGGTCTCCCGGAGCTGTTTTTT CASSIGGLPELFF
TRBJ2-7 once . 16 TRBV18 TGTGCCAGCTCACCATCTGAGGGTAAAGCTGCCTACGAGCAGTACTTC CASSPSEGKAAYEQYF
TRBJ2-7 . . 14 TRBV6-5 TGTGCCAGCAAGATAGGGGGTCCCGCCTACGAGCAGTACTTC CASKIGGPAYEQYF
TRBJ1-5 . TRBD1 16 TRBV30 TGTGCCTGGAGTGCCGAGACAGGGGGGTTCAATCAGCCCCAGCATTTT CAWSAETGGFNQPQHF
TRBJ2-1 . . 12 TRBV7-9 TGTGCCCCGGGGGATTCCTACAATGAGCAGTTCTTC CAPGDSYNEQFF
TRBJ1-6 . . 15 TRBV7-2 TGTGCCAGCAGCTTAGGTATCTCCTATAATTCACCCCTCCACTTT CASSLGISYNSPLHF
TRBJ1-2 . . 12 TRBV30 TGTGCCTGGAGTGATACTAACTATGGCTACACCTTC CAWSDTNYGYTF
TRBJ2-7 . . 14 TRBV7-2 TGTGCCAGCAGCTTAGTCCAGGGGAAATACGAGCAGTACTTC CASSLVQGKYEQYF